The TCR beta chain described here comes from a study of neurological immune-mediated disorders. Points from the study as a whole: No expanded-clone CDR3 amino acid sequence recurred across subjects, suggesting private TCR-beta repertoires.

As for time point: technical triplicate 3. 5'RACE generated cDNA with 10-nucleotide random UMIs. Every sequencing run produced over 180 million TCR-beta sequences that came from 15-18 subjects. TCRdb ran MiXCR on the 5' RACE reads and lists one entry per CDR3 protein. The sample contains about 44,000 distinct CDR3 sequences, roughly 21% of which appear only once. Germline CDR1 reads SGHRS; CDR2 reads YFSETQ. The CDR3 runs to 14 residues. The germline V and J ends were trimmed by 4 bases and 10 bases, with 18 bases remaining between them. This clonotype has at least ten counts. Its antigen is not identified.

The clonotype was recovered from a man aged 55 to 70 with HTLV-1-associated myelopathy (HAM/TSP). The material sequenced was PBMCs. This chain joins TRBV5-1 and TRBJ1-5; maybe TRBD1 (6 bases). The CDR3 sequence is CASSADSLRGPQHF. The DNA of the CDR3 is TGCGCCAGCAGCGCGGACAGCCTACGTGGACCCCAGCATTTT. Complete variable domain (other parts from reference TRBV5-1 and TRBJ1-5): KAGVTQTPRYLIKTRGQQVTLSCSPISGHRSVSWYQQTPGQGLQFLFEYFSETQRNKGNFPGRFSGRQFSNSRSEMNVSTLELGDSALYLCASSADSLRGPQHFGDGTRLSIL.